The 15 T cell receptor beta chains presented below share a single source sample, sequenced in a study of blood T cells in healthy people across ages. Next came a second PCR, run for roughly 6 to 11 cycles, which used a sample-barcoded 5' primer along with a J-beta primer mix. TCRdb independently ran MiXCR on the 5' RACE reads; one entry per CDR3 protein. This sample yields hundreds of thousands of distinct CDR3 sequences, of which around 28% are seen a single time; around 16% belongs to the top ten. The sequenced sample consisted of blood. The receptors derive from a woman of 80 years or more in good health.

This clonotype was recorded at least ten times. DNA of the CDR3: TGTGCCAGCAGTTTCCAAGCGAACACTGAAGCTTTCTTT. Its protein product is CASSFQANTEAFF. The chain joins TRBV12-3 or TRBV12-4 to TRBJ1-1; no clear D. Deletions cut 3 bases from V and 1 base from J, with 6 bases between. The CDR3 has 13 residues.

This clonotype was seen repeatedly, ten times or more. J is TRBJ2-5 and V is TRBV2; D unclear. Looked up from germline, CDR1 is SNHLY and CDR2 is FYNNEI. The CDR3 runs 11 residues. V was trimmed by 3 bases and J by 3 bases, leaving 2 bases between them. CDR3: CASSEEETQYF. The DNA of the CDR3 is TGTGCCAGCAGTGAGGAAGAGACCCAGTACTTC. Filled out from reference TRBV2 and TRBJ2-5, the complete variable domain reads EPEVTQTPSHQVTQMGQEVILRCVPISNHLYFYWYRQILGQKVEFLVSFYNNEISEKSEIFDDQFSVERPDGSNFTLKIRSTKLEDSAMYFCASSEEETQYFGPGTRLLVL.

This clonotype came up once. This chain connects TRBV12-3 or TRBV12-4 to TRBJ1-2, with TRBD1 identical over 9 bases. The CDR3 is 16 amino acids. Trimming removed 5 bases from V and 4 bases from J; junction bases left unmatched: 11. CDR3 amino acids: CASSRKGTGRVYGYTF. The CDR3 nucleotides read TGTGCCAGCAGTCGAAAGGGGACAGGGAGAGTCTATGGCTACACCTTC.

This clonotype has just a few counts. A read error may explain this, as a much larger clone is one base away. The CDR3 nucleotides read TGCGCCAGCAGCTCAGCGGGGGGGGACAATGAGCAGTTCTTC. Translated, it gives CASSSAGGDNEQFF. This chain connects TRBV5-1 to TRBJ2-1; 10 bases match TRBD2. J was trimmed by 5 bases and V by 3 bases; bases with no gene match: 2. The CDR3 covers 14 residues. Germline-derived CDR1 and CDR2 are SGHRS and YFSETQ.

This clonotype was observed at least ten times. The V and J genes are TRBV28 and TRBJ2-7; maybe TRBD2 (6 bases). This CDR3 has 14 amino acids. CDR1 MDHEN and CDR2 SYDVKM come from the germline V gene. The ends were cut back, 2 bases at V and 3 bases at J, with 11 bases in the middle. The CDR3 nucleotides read TGTGCCAGCAGTTTAAGGCCGGGAGACTACGAGCAGTACTTC. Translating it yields CASSLRPGDYEQYF.

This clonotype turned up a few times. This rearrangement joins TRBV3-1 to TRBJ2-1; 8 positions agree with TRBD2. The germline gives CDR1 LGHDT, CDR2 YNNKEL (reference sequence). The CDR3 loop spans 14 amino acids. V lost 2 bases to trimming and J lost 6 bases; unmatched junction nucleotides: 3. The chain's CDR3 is CASSQSGTSNEQFF. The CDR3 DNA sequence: TGTGCCAGCAGCCAATCCGGGACTAGCAATGAGCAGTTCTTC.

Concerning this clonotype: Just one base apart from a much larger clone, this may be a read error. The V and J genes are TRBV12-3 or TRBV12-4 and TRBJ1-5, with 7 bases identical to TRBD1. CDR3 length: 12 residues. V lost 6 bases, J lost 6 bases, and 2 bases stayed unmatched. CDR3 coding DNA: TGTGCCAGCAGCCGACAGGGTCAGCCCCAGCATTTT. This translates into CASSRQGQPQHF.

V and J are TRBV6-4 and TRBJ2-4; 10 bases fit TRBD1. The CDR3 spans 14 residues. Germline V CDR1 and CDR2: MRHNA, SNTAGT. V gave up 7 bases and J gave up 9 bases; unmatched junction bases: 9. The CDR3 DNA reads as TGTGCCAGCACGGACCGGGACAGGGGAACCATTCAGTACTTC. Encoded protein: CASTDRDRGTIQYF.

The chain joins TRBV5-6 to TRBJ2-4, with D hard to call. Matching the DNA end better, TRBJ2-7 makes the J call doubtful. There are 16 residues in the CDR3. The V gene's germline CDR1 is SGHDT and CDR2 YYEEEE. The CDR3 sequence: CASSLAGLGLGNEQYF. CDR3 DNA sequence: TGTGCCAGCAGCTTGGCCGGTTTAGGGCTAGGCAACGAGCAGTACTTC.

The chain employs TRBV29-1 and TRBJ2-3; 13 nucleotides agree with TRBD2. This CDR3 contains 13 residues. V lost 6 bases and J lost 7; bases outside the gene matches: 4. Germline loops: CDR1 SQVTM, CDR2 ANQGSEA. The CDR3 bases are TGCAGCGTCGAGACTAGCGGGGGGAATACGCAGTATTTT. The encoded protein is CSVETSGGNTQYF.

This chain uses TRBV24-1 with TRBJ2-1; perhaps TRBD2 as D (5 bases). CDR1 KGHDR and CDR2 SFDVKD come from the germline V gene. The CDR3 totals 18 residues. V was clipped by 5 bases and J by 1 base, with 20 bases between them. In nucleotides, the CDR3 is TGTGCCACCAGTGGCCCCATCGGGGATGGGAATTCCTACAATGAGCAGTTCTTC. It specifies CATSGPIGDGNSYNEQFF.

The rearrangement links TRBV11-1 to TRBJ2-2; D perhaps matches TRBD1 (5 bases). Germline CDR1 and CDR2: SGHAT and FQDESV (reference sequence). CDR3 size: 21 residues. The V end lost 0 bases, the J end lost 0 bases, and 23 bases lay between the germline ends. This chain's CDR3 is CASSLAMGPLNMLTNTGELFF. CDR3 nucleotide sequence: TGTGCCAGCAGCTTAGCGATGGGGCCACTGAACATGCTTACGAACACCGGGGAGCTGTTTTTT. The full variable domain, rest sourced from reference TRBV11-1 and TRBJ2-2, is EAEVAQSPRYKITEKSQAVAFWCDPISGHATLYWYRQILGQGPELLVQFQDESVVDDSQLPKDRFSAERLKGVDSTLKIQPAELGDSAMYLCASSLAMGPLNMLTNTGELFFGEGSRLTVL.

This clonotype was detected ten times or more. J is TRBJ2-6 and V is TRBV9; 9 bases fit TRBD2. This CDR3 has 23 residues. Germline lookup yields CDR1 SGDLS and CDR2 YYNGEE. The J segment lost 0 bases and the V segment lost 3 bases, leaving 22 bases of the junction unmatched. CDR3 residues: CASSAGTGSAGGLTLSGANVLTF. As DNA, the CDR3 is TGTGCCAGCAGCGCCGGAACAGGGTCAGCGGGGGGCCTAACTCTCTCTGGGGCCAACGTCCTGACTTTC.

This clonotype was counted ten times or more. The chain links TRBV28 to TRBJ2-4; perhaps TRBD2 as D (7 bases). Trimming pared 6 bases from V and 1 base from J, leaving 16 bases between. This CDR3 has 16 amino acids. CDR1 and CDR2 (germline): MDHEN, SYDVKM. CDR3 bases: TGTGCCAGCAGAGAAAGGGGGGGGCTGGCCAAAAACATTCAGTACTTC. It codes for CASRERGGLAKNIQYF.

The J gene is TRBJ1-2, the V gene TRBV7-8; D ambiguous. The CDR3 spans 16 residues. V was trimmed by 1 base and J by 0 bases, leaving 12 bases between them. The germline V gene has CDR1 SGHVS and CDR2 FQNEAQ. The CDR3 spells CASSLGWGRANYGYTF. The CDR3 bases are TGTGCCAGCAGCTTAGGCTGGGGAAGGGCTAACTATGGCTACACCTTC.